This TCR beta chain was documented in a study of blood T cell repertoires in COVID-19. The overall study: The cDNA or gDNA used as material had been derived from T cells, B-cell-depleted T cells, or PBMCs.

The CDR3 loop spans 10 amino acids. Trimming took off 6 bases at V and 3 bases at J, with 3 bases between the two ends. The germline CDR1 and CDR2 sequences are DFQATT and SNEGSKA (reference sequence). Libraries were prepared by immunoSEQ multiplex PCR; TCRdb keeps only in-frame clonotypes and omits some of them. The sample lists about 130,000 clones; 70% to 80% were seen once. The sequenced sample was peripheral blood. This TCR was sampled from a human donor in a cohort sampled during active COVID-19. The chain is built from TRBV20-1 and TRBJ2-1; D gene uncertain. Here the CDR3 DNA reads TGCAGTGCCCACTACAATGAGCAGTTCTTC. Its protein is CSAHYNEQFF.